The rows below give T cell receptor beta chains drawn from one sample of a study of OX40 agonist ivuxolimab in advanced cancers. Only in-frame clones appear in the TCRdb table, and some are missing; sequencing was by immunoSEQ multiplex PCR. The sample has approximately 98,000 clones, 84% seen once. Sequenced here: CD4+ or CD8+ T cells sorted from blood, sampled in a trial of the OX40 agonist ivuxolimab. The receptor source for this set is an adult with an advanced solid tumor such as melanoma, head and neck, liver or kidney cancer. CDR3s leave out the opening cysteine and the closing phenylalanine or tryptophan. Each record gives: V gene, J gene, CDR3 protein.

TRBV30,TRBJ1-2,AWSVRQGLYGYT
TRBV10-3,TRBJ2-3,AIRRDRGSTDTQY
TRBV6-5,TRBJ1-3,ASRAISGNTIY
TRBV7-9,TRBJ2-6,ASSPRGVRSGANVLT
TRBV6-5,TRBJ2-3,ASSPLGESGDTQY
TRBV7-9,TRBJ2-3,ASSPPLREAIDTQY
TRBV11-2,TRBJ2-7,ASSHGLVRPYEQY
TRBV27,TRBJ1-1,ASSLTTGATEAF
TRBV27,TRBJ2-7,ASSSGGRYEQY
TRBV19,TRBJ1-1,ASRTPIGPAEAF
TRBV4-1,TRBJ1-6,ASSQDPSRVNSPLH
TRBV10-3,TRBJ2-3,AISVEASANTQY
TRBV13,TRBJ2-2,ASSLGGQGLGYTGELF
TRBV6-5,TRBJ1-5,ASSYGRAQPQH
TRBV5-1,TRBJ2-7,ASSPQPASGGNYEQY
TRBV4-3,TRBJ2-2,ASSQGGDAGELF
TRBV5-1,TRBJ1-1,ASSLLDRVGTEAF
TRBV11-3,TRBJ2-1,ASSSPGLAGSNEQF
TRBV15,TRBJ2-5,ATSRDLISALQETQY
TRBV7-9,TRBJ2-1,ASSKRELNNEQF
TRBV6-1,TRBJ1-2,ASSENVRVYGYT
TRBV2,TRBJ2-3,ASSVQGLIGDTQY
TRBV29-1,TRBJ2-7,SVERLAGVGGEQY
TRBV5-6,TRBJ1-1,ASSSSWLEMNTEAF
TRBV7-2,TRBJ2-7,ASSAQNGSRQY
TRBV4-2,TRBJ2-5,ASSQATSGVETQY
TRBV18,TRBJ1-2,ASSLDPYGYT
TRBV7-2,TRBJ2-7,ASRQQGGVPHLNMY
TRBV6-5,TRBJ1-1,ASSSTGELEAF
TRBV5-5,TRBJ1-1,ASNHDRGRTEAF
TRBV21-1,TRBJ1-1,ASSKRGEGARNTEAF
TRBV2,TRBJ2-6,ANRAGPYSAVLT
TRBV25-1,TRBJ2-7,ASSESGTSESYEQY
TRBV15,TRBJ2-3,ATGPQGTRLTDTQY
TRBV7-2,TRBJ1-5,ASSPWRRQPQH
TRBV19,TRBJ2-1,ASSIDSIYNEQF
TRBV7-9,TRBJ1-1,ASSQQRALMNTEAF
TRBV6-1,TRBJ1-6,ASSAGPYNSPLH
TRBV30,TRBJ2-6,AWSASGANVLT
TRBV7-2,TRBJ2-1,ASSLVGAHLYNEQF
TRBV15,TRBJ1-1,ATSRDRVHMSTEAF
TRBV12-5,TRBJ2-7,ASGAWDRGLDEQY